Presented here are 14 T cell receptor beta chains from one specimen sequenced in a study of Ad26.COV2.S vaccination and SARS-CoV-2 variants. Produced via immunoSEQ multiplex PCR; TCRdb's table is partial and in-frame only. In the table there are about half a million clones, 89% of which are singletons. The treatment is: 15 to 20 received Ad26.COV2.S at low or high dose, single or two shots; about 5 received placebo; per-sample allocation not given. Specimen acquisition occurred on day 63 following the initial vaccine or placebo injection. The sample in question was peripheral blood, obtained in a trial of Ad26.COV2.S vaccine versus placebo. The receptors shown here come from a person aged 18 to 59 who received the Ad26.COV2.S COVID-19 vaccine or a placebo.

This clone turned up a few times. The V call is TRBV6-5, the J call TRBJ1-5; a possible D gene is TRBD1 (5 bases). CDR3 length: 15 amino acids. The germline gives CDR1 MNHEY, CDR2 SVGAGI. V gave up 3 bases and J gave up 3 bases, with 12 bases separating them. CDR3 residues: CASSYDRGPNQPQHF. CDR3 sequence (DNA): TGTGCCAGCAGTTATGACAGAGGCCCCAATCAGCCCCAGCATTTT.

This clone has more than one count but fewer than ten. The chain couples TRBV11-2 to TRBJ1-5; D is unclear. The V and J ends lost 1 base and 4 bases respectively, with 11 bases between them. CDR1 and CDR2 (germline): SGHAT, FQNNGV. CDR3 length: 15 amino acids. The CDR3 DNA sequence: TGTGCCAGCAGCTTAGGAGACTTCTTTAATCAGCCCCAGCATTTT. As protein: CASSLGDFFNQPQHF.

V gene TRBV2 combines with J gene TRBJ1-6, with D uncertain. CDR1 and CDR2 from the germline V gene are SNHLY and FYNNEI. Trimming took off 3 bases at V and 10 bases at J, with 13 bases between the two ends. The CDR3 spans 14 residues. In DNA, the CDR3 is TGTGCCAGCAGTGACACGGGTGGAGGCTCACCCCTCCACTTT. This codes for CASSDTGGGSPLHF. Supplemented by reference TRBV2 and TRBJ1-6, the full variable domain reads EPEVTQTPSHQVTQMGQEVILRCVPISNHLYFYWYRQILGQKVEFLVSFYNNEISEKSEIFDDQFSVERPDGSNFTLKIRSTKLEDSAMYFCASSDTGGGSPLHFGNGTRLTVT.

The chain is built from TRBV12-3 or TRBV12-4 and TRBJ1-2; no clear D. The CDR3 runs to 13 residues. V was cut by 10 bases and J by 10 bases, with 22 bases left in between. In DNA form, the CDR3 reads TGTGCCATTTGGAATGCGGCCGCAGCTAACTACACCTTC. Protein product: CAIWNAAAANYTF.

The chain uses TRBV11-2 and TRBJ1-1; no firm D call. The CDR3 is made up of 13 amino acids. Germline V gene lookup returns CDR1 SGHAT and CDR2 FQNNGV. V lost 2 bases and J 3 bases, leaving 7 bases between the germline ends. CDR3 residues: CASSLMVDTEAFF. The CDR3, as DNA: TGTGCCAGCAGCTTAATGGTGGACACTGAAGCTTTCTTT. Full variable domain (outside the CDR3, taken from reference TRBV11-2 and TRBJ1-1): EAGVAQSPRYKIIEKRQSVAFWCNPISGHATLYWYQQILGQGPKLLIQFQNNGVVDDSQLPKDRFSAERLKGVDSTLKIQPAKLEDSAVYLCASSLMVDTEAFFGQGTRLTVV.

CDR3 DNA sequence: TGTGCCAGCAGCTTAAGGGGGGACGGCACAGATACGCAGTATTTT. Translated, it gives CASSLRGDGTDTQYF. The V call is TRBV7-3, the J call TRBJ2-3, with a possible D match to TRBD2 (6 bases). Germline CDR1 SGHTA, CDR2 FQGTGA. Trimming left V 1 base short and J 1 base short, with 9 bases between. The CDR3 has 15 amino acids.

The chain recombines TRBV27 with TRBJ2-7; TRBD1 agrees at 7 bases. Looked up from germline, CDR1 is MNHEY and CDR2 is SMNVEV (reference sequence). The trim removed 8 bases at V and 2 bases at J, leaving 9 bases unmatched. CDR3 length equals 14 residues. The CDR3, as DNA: TGTGCCAGCGGACGACCGGGACAGCCCTACGAGCAGTACTTC. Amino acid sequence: CASGRPGQPYEQYF.

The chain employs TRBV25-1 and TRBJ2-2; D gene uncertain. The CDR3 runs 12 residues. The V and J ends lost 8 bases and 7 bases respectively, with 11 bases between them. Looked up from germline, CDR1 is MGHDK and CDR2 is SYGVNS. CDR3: CASQFGVGELFF. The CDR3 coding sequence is TGTGCCAGCCAGTTTGGGGTCGGGGAGCTGTTTTTT. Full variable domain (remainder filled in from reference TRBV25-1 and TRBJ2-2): EADIYQTPRYLVIGTGKKITLECSQTMGHDKMYWYQQDPGMELHLIHYSYGVNSTEKGDLSSESTVSRIRTEHFPLTLESARPSHTSQYLCASQFGVGELFFGEGSRLTVL.

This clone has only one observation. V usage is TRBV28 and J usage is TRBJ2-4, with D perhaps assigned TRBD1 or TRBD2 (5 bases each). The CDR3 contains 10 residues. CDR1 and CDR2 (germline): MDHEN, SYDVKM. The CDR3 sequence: CSSGTYIQYF. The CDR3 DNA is TGTTCTTCAGGGACCTACATTCAGTACTTC.

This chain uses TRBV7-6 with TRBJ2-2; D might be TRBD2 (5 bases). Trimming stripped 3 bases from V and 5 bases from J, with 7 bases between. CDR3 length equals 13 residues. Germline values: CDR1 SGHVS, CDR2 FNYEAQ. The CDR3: CASSLRGTGELFF. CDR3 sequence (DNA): TGTGCCAGCAGCTTGAGAGGGACCGGGGAGCTGTTTTTT.

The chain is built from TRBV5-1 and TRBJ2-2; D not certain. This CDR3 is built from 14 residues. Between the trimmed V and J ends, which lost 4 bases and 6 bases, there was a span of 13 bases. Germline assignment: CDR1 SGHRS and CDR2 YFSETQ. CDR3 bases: TGCGCCAGCAGCCAATCTTTGGGTCCCGGGGAGCTGTTTTTT. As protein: CASSQSLGPGELFF.

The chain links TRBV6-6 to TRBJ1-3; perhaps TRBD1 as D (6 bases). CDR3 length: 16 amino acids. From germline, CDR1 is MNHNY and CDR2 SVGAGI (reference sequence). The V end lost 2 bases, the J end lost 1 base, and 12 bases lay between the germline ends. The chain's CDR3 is CASSYPHTGSGNTIYF. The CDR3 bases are TGTGCCAGCAGTTACCCGCATACAGGGTCTGGAAACACCATATATTTT.

Here the CDR3 DNA reads TGTGCCAGCAGACGACAGAACACCGGGGAGCTGTTTTTT. Residues: CASRRQNTGELFF. This sequence joins TRBV6-5 and TRBJ2-2, with D unclear. CDR3 length equals 13 residues. Germline-derived CDR1 and CDR2 are MNHEY and SVGAGI. V shed 6 bases and J shed 1 base, with 6 bases lying between them.

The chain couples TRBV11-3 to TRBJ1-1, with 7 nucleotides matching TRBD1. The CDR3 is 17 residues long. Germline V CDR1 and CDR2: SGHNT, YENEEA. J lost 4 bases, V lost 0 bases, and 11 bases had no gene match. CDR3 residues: CASSLDVPGQRPTEAFF. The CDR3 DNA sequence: TGTGCCAGCAGCTTAGATGTCCCGGGACAGAGACCCACTGAAGCTTTCTTT.